A selection of T cell receptor beta chains follows, all from one sample in a study of vaccination and CD4 T cells after COVID-19. No antigen has been identified for these receptors. TCRdb reprocessed the PCR reads via MiXCR and lists one record per CDR3 protein. The table has some 4,400 distinct CDR3 sequences, about 20% seen once. The sequencing used CD4+ T cells from blood, cultured in vitro, collected after SARS-CoV-2 vaccination. All receptors come from a human donor who had recovered from COVID-19. CDR3s leave out the opening cysteine and the closing phenylalanine or tryptophan. The size field is filled for only some rows; it gives once, few, many or a size class.

abundance,v_gene,CDR3aa
medium-sized,TRBV6-1,ATTRATYEQY
few,TRBV19,ASGDILYEQY
few,TRBV19,ASSNGGDYNEQF
medium-sized,TRBV7-2,ASSLPNSPLH
NA,TRBV28,ASSLKRTLWINNSPLH
few,TRBV28,ASSFFRENTEAF
NA,TRBV5-1,ASSLLTSGETQY
few,TRBV6-2/TRBV6-3,ASSRVNYGYT
NA,TRBV6-1,ASSPRRAGGTDTQY
NA,TRBV7-6,ASSLILGGDEQY
NA,TRBV6-2/TRBV6-3,TSSLPLGNEQF
medium-sized,TRBV6-1,ASKSGGLDSPLH
medium-sized,TRBV7-2,ASSLTSGGSYEQY
few,TRBV20-1,SAYRGINTGELF
NA,TRBV6-5,ASSYSIASGANVLT
NA,TRBV19,ASSMEPGQIAQETQY
few,TRBV7-6,ASSREGWAEQF
few,TRBV5-1,ASSPTRTGGYEQY
NA,TRBV6-4,ASSEGSGGSTDTQY